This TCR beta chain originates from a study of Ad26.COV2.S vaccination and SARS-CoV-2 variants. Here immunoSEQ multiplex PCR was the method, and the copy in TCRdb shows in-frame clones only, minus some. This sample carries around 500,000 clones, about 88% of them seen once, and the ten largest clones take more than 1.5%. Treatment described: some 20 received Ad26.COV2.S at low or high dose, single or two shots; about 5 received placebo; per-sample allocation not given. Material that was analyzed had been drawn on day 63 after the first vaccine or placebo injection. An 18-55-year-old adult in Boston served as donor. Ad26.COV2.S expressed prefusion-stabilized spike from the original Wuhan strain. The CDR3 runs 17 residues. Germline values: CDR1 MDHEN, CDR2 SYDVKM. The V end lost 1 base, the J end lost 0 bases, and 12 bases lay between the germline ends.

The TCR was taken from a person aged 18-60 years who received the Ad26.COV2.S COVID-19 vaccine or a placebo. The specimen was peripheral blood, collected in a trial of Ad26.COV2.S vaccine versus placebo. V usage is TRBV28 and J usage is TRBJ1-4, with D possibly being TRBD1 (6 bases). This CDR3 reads CASSLLRGGSTNEKLFF. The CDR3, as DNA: TGTGCCAGCAGTTTATTGAGGGGGGGGTCAACTAATGAAAAACTGTTTTTT.